This TCR beta chain was documented in a study of cytomegalovirus exposure and HLA in healthy donors. This clone was seen a few times. 60 Vbeta and 13 Jbeta primers were used in PCR. Assay: immunoSEQ multiplex PCR; the TCRdb copy retains only in-frame clones and omits some. The sample holds 85,000 to 95,000 clones, about 7.6% seen once. This CDR3 region has 13 residues. Losses at the gene ends were 0 bases for V and 6 bases for J; bases not matched to a gene: 0. Germline-derived CDR1 and CDR2 are SGDLS and YYNGEE. The sample taken for sequencing was PBMCs. The receptor was isolated from a man aged 50 to 60 in good health and CMV-seronegative. The chain uses TRBV9 and TRBJ2-4, with TRBD2 identical over 7 bases. CDR3 sequence: CASSVGGGNIQYF. The DNA for the CDR3 is TGTGCCAGCAGCGTAGGGGGGGGAAACATTCAGTACTTC.